These T cell receptor beta chains were read from a single sample in a study of long-term antiretroviral therapy in people with HIV. Method: immunoSEQ multiplex PCR; TCRdb's copy keeps in-frame clones and lacks some. Here the sample spans 25,000 to 30,000 clones, 84% being singletons. Source: unsorted PBMCs, taken 0.4 years after starting antiretroviral therapy. The receptors were gathered from a man aged 18 to 30 with HIV. Both conserved end residues are part of each CDR3. A D gene is named only where the DNA matches it firmly. Only some rows state a clone size, as once, few, many or a class for expanded clones.

NA TRBD1 TRBJ2-1 TRBV6-1 CASSETQGQGIAEQFF TGTGCCAGCAGTGAAACTCAAGGACAGGGGATCGCTGAGCAGTTCTTC
NA NA TRBJ2-7 TRBV27 CASSFSGSYEQYF TGTGCCAGCAGTTTTTCAGGTTCCTACGAGCAGTACTTC
NA TRBD2 TRBJ2-1 TRBV7-9 CASNVAGAKGNEQFF TGTGCCAGCAACGTAGCGGGAGCTAAAGGGAATGAGCAGTTCTTC
NA NA TRBJ1-1 TRBV5-1 CASSLVTGARAAFF TGCGCCAGCAGCTTGGTCACGGGGGCGAGAGCAGCTTTCTTT
NA TRBD1 TRBJ1-1 TRBV4-3 CASSLRTGLNTEAFF TGCGCCAGCAGCCTGCGGACAGGTTTGAACACTGAAGCTTTCTTT
medium-sized NA TRBJ2-7 TRBV28 CASSPGFYEQYF TGTGCCAGCAGTCCAGGGTTCTACGAGCAGTACTTC
NA NA TRBJ2-2 TRBV5-1 CASSLVGTGELFF TGCGCCAGCAGCTTGGTGGGCACCGGGGAGCTGTTTTTT
NA TRBD1 TRBJ1-5 TRBV18 CASSRDSYGYQPQHF TGTGCCAGCTCACGGGACAGCTACGGGTATCAGCCCCAGCATTTT
medium-sized NA TRBJ1-1 TRBV5-6 CASSPSAGTEAFF TGTGCCAGCAGCCCCTCCGCGGGCACTGAAGCTTTCTTT
NA NA TRBJ2-1 TRBV10-1 CASSESSGYNEQFF TGCGCCAGCAGTGAGTCGAGCGGCTACAATGAGCAGTTCTTC
medium-sized NA TRBJ2-2 TRBV7-3 CASSSKLGELFF TGTGCCAGCAGCTCGAAGCTCGGGGAGCTGTTTTTT
NA TRBD1 TRBJ2-7 TRBV6-5 CASSYSTGGVSYEQYF TGTGCCAGCAGTTACTCGACAGGGGGCGTCTCCTACGAGCAGTACTTC
few TRBD1 TRBJ1-5 TRBV7-9 CASSWDREENQPQHF TGTGCCAGCAGCTGGGACAGGGAGGAGAATCAGCCCCAGCATTTT
NA TRBD2 TRBJ2-1 TRBV19 CASSPGSGGPPNEQFF TGTGCCAGTAGTCCAGGAAGCGGGGGGCCTCCCAATGAGCAGTTCTTC
few TRBD1 TRBJ1-2 TRBV28 CASSFYPTGGGRTF TGTGCCAGCAGTTTCTATCCGACAGGGGGCGGGCGGACCTTC
NA TRBD1 TRBJ2-1 TRBV5-1 CASSPGQGASYNEQFF TGCGCCAGCAGCCCGGGACAGGGGGCTTCCTACAATGAGCAGTTCTTC
NA NA TRBJ2-7 TRBV14 CASSPDPYEQYF TGTGCCAGCAGCCCGGACCCCTACGAGCAGTACTTC
NA TRBD1 TRBJ2-7 TRBV13 CASSPGQSYEQYF TGTGCCAGCAGTCCGGGACAGTCCTACGAGCAGTACTTC
NA NA TRBJ2-7 TRBV10-3 CAISDRDLSYEQYF TGTGCCATCAGTGACAGGGATCTCTCCTACGAGCAGTACTTC
NA NA TRBJ1-1 TRBV7-9 CASSSIGQSRNTEAFF TGTGCCAGCAGCTCAATCGGTCAGTCCCGGAACACTGAAGCTTTCTTT
NA NA TRBJ1-2 TRBV6-6 CASGPRTEENYGYTF TGTGCCAGCGGACCCCGGACAGAAGAAAACTATGGCTACACCTTC
once NA TRBJ2-1 TRBV11-3 CASSLDLGEQFF TGTGCCAGCAGCTTGGACCTGGGTGAGCAGTTCTTC
NA NA TRBJ2-1 TRBV29-1 CSVRGRRKYEQFF TGCAGCGTTAGGGGACGGAGAAAATATGAGCAGTTCTTC
NA NA TRBJ1-4 TRBV9 CASSVASQGWANEKLFF TGTGCCAGCAGCGTAGCTTCCCAGGGATGGGCTAATGAAAAACTGTTTTTT
NA TRBD2 TRBJ2-2 TRBV27 CASSFGGASLVTGNTGELFF TGTGCCAGCAGTTTCGGGGGGGCCTCCCTTGTCACGGGTAACACCGGGGAGCTGTTTTTT
NA NA TRBJ1-2 TRBV11-2 CASSSNRVLLYGYTF TGTGCCAGCAGCTCAAACAGAGTTCTCCTCTATGGCTACACCTTC
NA NA TRBJ2-1 TRBV19 CASSIVDSGYSLNEQFF TGTGCCAGTAGTATAGTGGACAGCGGCTATTCCTTAAATGAGCAGTTCTTC